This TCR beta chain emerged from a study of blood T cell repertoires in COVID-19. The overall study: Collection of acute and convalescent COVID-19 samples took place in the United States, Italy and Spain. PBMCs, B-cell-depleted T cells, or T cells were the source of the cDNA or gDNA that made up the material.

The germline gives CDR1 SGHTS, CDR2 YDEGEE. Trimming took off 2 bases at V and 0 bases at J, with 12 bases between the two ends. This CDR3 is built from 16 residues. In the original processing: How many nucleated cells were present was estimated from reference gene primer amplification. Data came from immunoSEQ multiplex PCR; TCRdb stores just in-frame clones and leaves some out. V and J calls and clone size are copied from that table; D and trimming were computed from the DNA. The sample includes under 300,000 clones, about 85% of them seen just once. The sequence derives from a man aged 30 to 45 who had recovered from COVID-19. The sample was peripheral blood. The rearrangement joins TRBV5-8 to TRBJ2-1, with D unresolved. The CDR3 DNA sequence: TGTGCCAGCAGCTTTGAGGCGGTGGGCTCCTACAATGAGCAGTTCTTC. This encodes CASSFEAVGSYNEQFF.